The 17 T cell receptor beta chains below all came from one sample that was sequenced in a study of shared T cell receptors in the human thymus. Profiled with immunoSEQ multiplex PCR; TCRdb holds only in-frame clones, not every one. The sample has hundreds of thousands of clones; 95% are singletons. What was sequenced was thymocytes. All receptors come from a human donor.

The chain carries TRBV10-1 and TRBJ2-1, with TRBD2 matching 9 bases. The trim removed 5 bases at V and 7 bases at J, leaving 3 bases unmatched. This CDR3 has 13 residues. Germline CDR1 reads WNHNN; CDR2 reads SYGVQD (reference sequence). CDR3: CASSPSGTNEQFF. The CDR3 DNA sequence: TGCGCCAGCAGTCCTAGCGGGACAAATGAGCAGTTCTTC.

The CDR3 DNA is TGTGCCAGCAGCCCTCAGGGGGCAGCCTACGAGCAGTACTTC. This codes for CASSPQGAAYEQYF. The V call is TRBV7-9, the J call TRBJ2-7, with 8 positions matching TRBD1. Unmatched junction bases numbered 5, after V lost 5 bases and J lost 2 bases. Germline V gene data show CDR1 as SEHNR and CDR2 as FQNEAQ (reference sequence). This CDR3 region has 14 residues.

The sample holds one count of this clone. The rearrangement joins TRBV28 to TRBJ2-5; 7 nucleotides agree with TRBD1. The junction had 7 bases not matched to a gene; V was cut back by 6 bases and J by 3 bases. Germline CDR1 and CDR2: MDHEN and SYDVKM. The CDR3 length is 14 residues. CDR3 loop: CASSLGTVEETQYF. CDR3 nucleotide sequence: TGTGCCAGCAGCCTAGGGACAGTAGAAGAGACCCAGTACTTC. Filled out from reference TRBV28 and TRBJ2-5, the complete variable domain reads DVKVTQSSRYLVKRTGEKVFLECVQDMDHENMFWYRQDPGLGLRLIYFSYDVKMKEKGDIPEGYSVSREKKERFSLILESASTNQTSMYLCASSLGTVEETQYFGPGTRLLVL.

V gene TRBV9 combines with J gene TRBJ2-5; D ambiguous. CDR1 is SGDLS, CDR2 YYNGEE, per germline. V was pared by 0 bases and J by 2 bases, with 2 bases between. The CDR3 has 12 amino acids. CDR3 sequence (DNA): TGTGCCAGCAGCGTAGGGCAAGAGACCCAGTACTTC. Translation gives CASSVGQETQYF.

The chain has TRBV13 and TRBJ2-1; D is ambiguous. The germline CDR1 and CDR2 sequences are PRHDT and FYEKMQ (reference sequence). V was trimmed by 6 bases and J by 5 bases, leaving 5 bases between them. The CDR3 is 11 residues long. The CDR3 coding sequence is TGTGCCAGCAGGGGGAACAATGAGCAGTTCTTC. Its protein product is CASRGNNEQFF.

The V call is TRBV11-2, the J call TRBJ2-7; the D gene is possibly TRBD2 (6 bases). With 2 bases removed from V and 2 bases from J, the gap between germline ends came to 13 bases. Germline values: CDR1 SGHAT, CDR2 FQNNGV. The CDR3 has 15 residues. The CDR3 DNA reads as TGTGCCAGCAGCTTAAGTTTTAGCGGTACCTACGAGCAGTACTTC. Its protein product is CASSLSFSGTYEQYF.

This clone was counted once. The chain links TRBV4-1 to TRBJ1-3, with D tentatively TRBD1 (5 bases). Germline CDR1 MGHRA, CDR2 YSYEKL. CDR3 length: 17 residues. V gave up 1 base and J gave up 0 bases, with 13 bases separating them. CDR3 in amino acids: CASSQVSRVFSGNTIYF. Here the CDR3 DNA reads TGCGCCAGCAGCCAAGTCTCCAGGGTATTCTCTGGAAACACCATATATTTT.

This chain uses TRBV21-1 with TRBJ1-2; the table's D call, TRBD1, was not checked against the DNA. TRBV21-1 is a documented pseudogene. CDR3 length equals 16 residues. CDR3 bases: TGTGCCAGCAGCAAATCGGCAGGAATGGCCAACTATGGCTACACCTTC. Protein product: CASSKSAGMANYGYTF.

The genes are TRBV28 and TRBJ1-1; D not certain. Deletions cut 1 base from V and 0 bases from J, with 15 bases between. Germline V lookup: CDR1 MDHEN, CDR2 SYDVKM. The CDR3 sequence is 17 residues long. CDR3 protein: CASSLSTPPTVNTEAFF. The CDR3 nucleotides are TGTGCCAGCAGTTTATCAACCCCGCCGACGGTGAACACTGAAGCTTTCTTT. The full variable domain, with the rest looked up from reference TRBV28 and TRBJ1-1, is DVKVTQSSRYLVKRTGEKVFLECVQDMDHENMFWYRQDPGLGLRLIYFSYDVKMKEKGDIPEGYSVSREKKERFSLILESASTNQTSMYLCASSLSTPPTVNTEAFFGQGTRLTVV.

This clone was seen once. The V call is TRBV7-9, the J call TRBJ2-7; 10 bases align to TRBD2. The J segment lost 4 bases and the V segment lost 5 bases, leaving 2 bases of the junction unmatched. The CDR3 has 13 residues. From germline, CDR1 is SEHNR and CDR2 FQNEAQ (reference sequence). The CDR3 region is CASSEREGYEQYF. As DNA, the CDR3 is TGTGCCAGCAGCGAGCGGGAGGGTTACGAGCAGTACTTC.

This sequence joins TRBV10-1 and TRBJ1-2, with D uncertain. This CDR3 has 13 amino acids. The germline CDR1 and CDR2 sequences are WNHNN and SYGVQD (reference sequence). V was pared by 3 bases and J by 5 bases, with 10 bases between. CDR3 sequence: CASSEGPMYGYTF. The CDR3 DNA sequence: TGCGCCAGCAGTGAAGGGCCCATGTATGGCTACACCTTC.

The chain combines TRBV19 with TRBJ1-2; 7 bases match TRBD1. Per germline, CDR1 LNHDA and CDR2 SQIVND (reference sequence). V gave up 7 bases and J gave up 8 bases; unmatched junction bases: 22. The CDR3 runs to 17 residues. The CDR3 here is CASTPGYVRQGPYGYTF. The CDR3 coding sequence is TGTGCCAGTACCCCTGGATACGTCCGACAGGGTCCCTACGGCTACACCTTC.

V and J are TRBV27 and TRBJ1-4; TRBD1 is a possible D gene (5 bases). The V gene lost 5 bases and the J gene lost 7 bases, with 20 bases spanning the gap. The CDR3 totals 16 residues. Germline values: CDR1 MNHEY, CDR2 SMNVEV (reference sequence). CDR3 sequence: CASSLTIGTVGEKLFF. CDR3 in DNA: TGTGCCAGCAGTCTGACTATCGGGACCGTGGGTGAAAAACTGTTTTTT.

The CDR3 DNA sequence: TGTGCCAGCAGTCTAGCGGGTGTAAAGGAGCAGTTCTTC. Its protein is CASSLAGVKEQFF. The V call is TRBV7-9, the J call TRBJ2-1, with 8 bases matching TRBD2. Germline V gene sequence: CDR1 SEHNR, CDR2 FQNEAQ (reference sequence). The trim removed 6 bases at V and 10 bases at J, leaving 8 bases unmatched. CDR3 length: 13 residues.

CDR3 DNA sequence: TGTGCCAGCAGTTTATCGCCCTTGGAGGATCAGCCCCAGCATTTT. It yields the protein CASSLSPLEDQPQHF. The rearrangement joins TRBV27 to TRBJ1-5; no clear D gene. V lost 0 bases, J lost 5 bases, and 11 bases lay in between. Germline CDR1 and CDR2: MNHEY and SMNVEV (reference sequence). The CDR3 is 15 residues long.

In the case of this clone: At one end the junction does not follow the germline gene, possibly because of a read error. This chain joins TRBV19 and TRBJ1-2; TRBD1 matches at 8 bases. This CDR3 has 13 residues. Germline V gives CDR1 LNHDA, CDR2 SQIVND (reference sequence). The CDR3 DNA reads TGTGCCGGCGACAGGGGAGGGGGCCGGGGGGCCCACTTC. It codes for CAGDRGGGRGAHF.

This clone has more than one count but fewer than ten. This chain links TRBV10-1 with TRBJ1-2; D not resolved. The germline V gene encodes CDR1 WNHNN and CDR2 SYGVQD (reference sequence). The CDR3 extends over 14 amino acids. V was pared by 5 bases and J by 8 bases, with 18 bases between. The CDR3 nucleotides read TGCGCCAGCAGTCCCGTTCGACGGACTATGGGCTACACCTTC. It specifies CASSPVRRTMGYTF.